The 9 T cell receptor beta chains below all came from one sample that was sequenced in a study of human T cells and chemical hapten exposure. TCRdb processed the RACE reads anew with MiXCR; each CDR3 protein has one entry. Of about 15,000 distinct CDR3 sequences listed, roughly 15% are singletons. The time point is: patch test 1, 2 weeks after DPC sensitization. Treatment in this sample: therapeutic diphenylcyclopropenone sensitization with weekly scalp DPC. This material consisted of whole blood, taken in connection with sensitization to the hapten diphenylcyclopropenone (DPC). Receptors originate from a woman in her twenties or thirties with alopecia areata. Some clones in this sample may be carry-over from other donors' samples.

At least ten counts were recorded for this clonotype. The DNA of the CDR3 is TGTGCCAGCATTGGACGGACCTATAATTCACCCCTCCACTTT. Translating it yields CASIGRTYNSPLHF. This chain uses TRBV28 with TRBJ1-6; D remains ambiguous. Trimming cost V 7 bases and J 2 bases, with 9 bases left between them. Looked up from germline, CDR1 is MDHEN and CDR2 is SYDVKM. CDR3 length equals 14 residues.

The chain is built from TRBV6-6 and TRBJ2-7, with 8 nucleotides matching TRBD1. CDR3 size: 15 residues. Unmatched junction bases numbered 8, after V lost 2 bases and J lost 5 bases. CDR1 MNHNY and CDR2 SVGAGI come from the germline V gene (reference sequence). CDR3 nucleotides: TGTGCCAGCAGTTACGGGGACAGGAGTTTCAACGAGCAGTACGTC. Its translation is CASSYGDRSFNEQYV.

Many counts were recorded for this clonotype. V usage is TRBV20-1 and J usage is TRBJ1-3; no definite D call. Germline V gives CDR1 DFQATT, CDR2 SNEGSKA (reference sequence). This CDR3 has 15 amino acids. V was trimmed by 3 bases and J by 0 bases, leaving 12 bases between them. The CDR3 bases are TGCAGTGCTAGCGGTCGGGTTCTCTCTGGAAACACCATATATTTT. Residues: CSASGRVLSGNTIYF.

The chain carries TRBV3-1 and TRBJ2-7; D possibly corresponds to TRBD2 (5 bases). V shed 0 bases and J shed 3 bases, with 6 bases lying between them. This CDR3 comprises 13 residues. The V gene's germline CDR1 is LGHDT and CDR2 YNNKEL (reference sequence). The CDR3 DNA reads as TGTGCCAGCAGCCAAGATCGGGACTACGAGCAGTACTTC. Translated: CASSQDRDYEQYF.

By share of the sample, this clonotype is medium-sized (0.01 to 0.1%). The V and J genes are TRBV7-2 and TRBJ2-1, with a possible D match to TRBD2 (5 bases). The V end lost 1 base, the J end lost 7 bases, and 17 bases lay between the germline ends. Germline lookup yields CDR1 SGHTA and CDR2 FQGNSA. The CDR3 sequence is 16 residues long. CDR3 sequence: CASSLVRLTTFNEQFF. The CDR3 coding sequence is TGTGCCAGCAGCTTAGTCCGACTAACCACATTTAATGAGCAGTTCTTC.

There are many counts of this clonotype. The rearrangement links TRBV11-2 to TRBJ2-4; tentative D call: TRBD2 (6 bases). Germline CDR1 is SGHAT and CDR2 is FQNNGV. V dropped 5 bases and J dropped 3 bases, with 17 bases sitting between them. The CDR3 loop spans 16 amino acids. CDR3 sequence: CASSIPTRRGKNIQYF. The CDR3 nucleotides are TGTGCCAGCAGCATACCCACCCGGAGGGGCAAAAACATTCAGTACTTC.

The gene calls are TRBV28 and TRBJ1-2; D is unclear. Per the germline V gene, CDR1 is MDHEN and CDR2 is SYDVKM. The CDR3 sequence is 13 residues long. The V end lost 7 bases, the J end lost 6 bases, and 15 bases lay between the germline ends. The CDR3 nucleotides are TGTGCCAGCACCCTCGGACCTCTCAATGGCTACACCTTC. Translation: CASTLGPLNGYTF.

This clonotype appeared a few times. J is TRBJ2-3 and V is TRBV20-1; a possible D gene is TRBD2 (5 bases). Germline lookup yields CDR1 DFQATT and CDR2 SNEGSKA (reference sequence). The CDR3 consists of 15 residues. Trimming took off 3 bases at V and 6 bases at J, with 19 bases between the two ends. CDR3 sequence (DNA): TGCAGTGCTAGGGGAGAGAGGATCTACCTGGATACGCAGTATTTT. Translation: CSARGERIYLDTQYF.

In its sample, this clonotype was seen a few times. This chain uses TRBV6-2 or TRBV6-3 with TRBJ1-5, with a tentative D call TRBD1 (6 bases). The CDR3 is made up of 14 amino acids. V was trimmed by 3 bases and J by 4 bases, leaving 10 bases between them. CDR1 and CDR2 from the germline V gene are MNHEY and SVGEGT. The CDR3 sequence is CASSYWGANQPQHF. DNA for the CDR3: TGTGCCAGCAGTTATTGGGGGGCAAATCAGCCCCAGCATTTT.